A selection of T cell receptor beta chains follows, all from one sample in a study of T-cell memory formation after mild COVID-19. One entry per CDR3 protein results from TCRdb running MiXCR on the 5' RACE reads. Here the sample spans over 450,000 distinct CDR3 sequences, approximately 20% being singletons. The sample taken for sequencing was PBMCs or a T cell subset sorted from them (not recorded which). These receptor sequences come from an adult woman who had mild COVID-19 (a few samples of this study predate the infection). Cell type and time point are not known. The CDR3 runs from the conserved cysteine through the conserved F or W. A D gene is named only where the DNA matches it firmly. Clone sizes are given selectively: once, few, many, or a class where the clone is expanded.

>TRBD1|few|TRBV7-9|TRBJ2-7
CASSFPGQVHEQYF
TGTGCCAGCAGCTTCCCGGGACAGGTCCACGAGCAGTACTTC
>TRBD1|NA|TRBV24-1|TRBJ2-7
CATSFPRRDRPYEQYF
TGTGCCACCAGCTTTCCACGCCGGGACAGACCATACGAGCAGTACTTC
>NA|NA|TRBV12-3/TRBV12-4|TRBJ2-3
CASKRDTTDTQYF
TGTGCCAGCAAGAGAGATACCACAGATACGCAGTATTTT
>TRBD1|NA|TRBV4-2|TRBJ2-3
CASSRVGSGQGNTDTQYF
TGTGCCAGCAGCCGAGTTGGATCGGGACAGGGTAACACAGATACGCAGTATTTT
>NA|few|TRBV7-9|TRBJ1-2
CASSSWDTKNYGYTF
TGTGCCAGCAGCTCCTGGGACACGAAAAACTATGGCTACACCTTC
>TRBD2|NA|TRBV7-8|TRBJ2-2
CASSLEGGGYTGELFF
TGTGCCAGCAGCTTAGAAGGCGGGGGGTACACCGGGGAGCTGTTTTTT
>NA|NA|TRBV29-1|TRBJ2-3
CSARGRGLRGDTQYF
TGCAGCGCTAGGGGCCGGGGCTTAAGGGGGGATACGCAGTATTTT
>NA|NA|TRBV5-1|TRBJ2-7
CASSFGPYTYEQYF
TGCGCCAGCAGCTTCGGGCCCTATACCTACGAGCAGTACTTC
>TRBD1|NA|TRBV6-5|TRBJ2-5
CASRPTGTGETQYF
TGTGCCAGCAGACCAACCGGGACAGGAGAGACCCAGTACTTC
>NA|NA|TRBV7-9|TRBJ2-7
CASSFGDGLRYEQYF
TGTGCCAGCAGCTTCGGGGATGGACTCCGTTACGAGCAGTACTTC
>TRBD2|few|TRBV11-1|TRBJ2-7
CASRTGTSGSEQYF
TGTGCCAGCAGGACCGGGACTAGCGGGAGCGAGCAGTACTTC
>NA|NA|TRBV25-1|TRBJ1-6
CASSEKGSGGRSPLHF
TGTGCCAGCAGTGAAAAAGGGTCCGGAGGTAGATCACCCCTCCACTTT
>NA|few|TRBV5-5|TRBJ2-3
CASSLLTVVGDTQYF
TGTGCCAGCAGCTTGTTGACGGTAGTGGGAGATACGCAGTATTTT
>TRBD1|few|TRBV25-1|TRBJ2-7
CASSETGTGYYEQYF
TGTGCCAGCAGTGAAACCGGGACAGGCTACTACGAGCAGTACTTC
>TRBD1|NA|TRBV18|TRBJ1-5
CASSSWTGGDQPQHF
TGTGCCAGCTCATCCTGGACAGGGGGCGATCAGCCCCAGCATTTT
>TRBD1|NA|TRBV9|TRBJ2-7
CASSASGTGHYEQYF
TGTGCCAGCAGCGCGTCCGGGACAGGCCACTACGAGCAGTACTTC
>NA|few|TRBV6-6|TRBJ1-5
CASSYGQSLEGAQHF
TGTGCCAGCAGCTACGGACAGTCCCTGGAGGGGGCCCAGCATTTT
>NA|once|TRBV7-9|TRBJ1-5
CASSFEGRDNQPQHF
TGTGCCAGCAGCTTTGAGGGTAGGGACAATCAGCCCCAGCATTTT
>NA|few|TRBV12-3/TRBV12-4|TRBJ2-1
CASSRGDNEQFF
TGTGCCAGCAGTAGGGGTGACAATGAGCAGTTCTTC
>NA|NA|TRBV24-1|TRBJ2-3
CATSDSNKDTQYF
TGTGCCACCAGTGATTCGAACAAAGATACGCAGTATTTT
>NA|few|TRBV6-5|TRBJ1-1
CASSSGQANTEAFF
TGTGCCAGCAGTTCGGGACAAGCGAACACTGAAGCTTTCTTT